This entry describes one T cell receptor (beta chain). The germline V and J ends were trimmed by 0 bases and 3 bases, with 6 bases remaining between them. Germline values: CDR1 SGHNT, CDR2 YYREEE (reference sequence). The CDR3 consists of 14 residues. This sample is drawn from a study of control samples from healthy donors and cancer patients. Clones were sequenced by immunoSEQ multiplex PCR, and TCRdb holds only the in-frame ones, with some missing. This sample yields about 180,000 clones, of which nearly 90% are seen a single time; roughly 1.5% belongs to the top ten. The TCR originated in a woman aged 45-65 years in good health. This chain connects TRBV5-4 to TRBJ2-2; D uncertain. The source material was blood. CDR3 sequence: CASSLAPYTGELFF. CDR3 DNA sequence: TGTGCCAGCAGCTTGGCACCATACACCGGGGAGCTGTTTTTT.